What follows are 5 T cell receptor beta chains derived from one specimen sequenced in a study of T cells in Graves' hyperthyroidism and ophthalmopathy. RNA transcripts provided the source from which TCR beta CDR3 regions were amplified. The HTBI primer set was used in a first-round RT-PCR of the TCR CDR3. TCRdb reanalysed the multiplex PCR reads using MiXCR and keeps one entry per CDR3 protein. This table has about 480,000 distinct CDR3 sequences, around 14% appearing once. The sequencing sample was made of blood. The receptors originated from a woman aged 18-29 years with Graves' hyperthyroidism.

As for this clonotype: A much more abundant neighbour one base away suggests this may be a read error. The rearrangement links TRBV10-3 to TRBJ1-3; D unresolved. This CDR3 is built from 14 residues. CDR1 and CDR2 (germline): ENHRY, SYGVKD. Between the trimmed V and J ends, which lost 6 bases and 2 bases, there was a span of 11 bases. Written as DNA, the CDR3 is TGTGCCATCAGAAGTGGGTGTCCTGGAAACACCATATATTTT. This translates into CAIRSGCPGNTIYF.

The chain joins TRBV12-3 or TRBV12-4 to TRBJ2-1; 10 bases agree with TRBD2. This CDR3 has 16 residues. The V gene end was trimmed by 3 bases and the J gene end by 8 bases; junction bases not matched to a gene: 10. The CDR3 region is CASSLGSGRALDEQFF. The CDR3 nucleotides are TGTGCCAGCAGTTTGGGAAGCGGGAGGGCCCTCGATGAGCAGTTCTTC.

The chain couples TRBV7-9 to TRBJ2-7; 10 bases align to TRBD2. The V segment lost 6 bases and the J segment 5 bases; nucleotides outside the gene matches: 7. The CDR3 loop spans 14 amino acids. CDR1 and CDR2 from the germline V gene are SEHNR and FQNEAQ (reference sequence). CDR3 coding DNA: TGTGCCAGCAGGGCTTCTAGCGGGAGCGACGAGCAGTACTTC. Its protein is CASRASSGSDEQYF.

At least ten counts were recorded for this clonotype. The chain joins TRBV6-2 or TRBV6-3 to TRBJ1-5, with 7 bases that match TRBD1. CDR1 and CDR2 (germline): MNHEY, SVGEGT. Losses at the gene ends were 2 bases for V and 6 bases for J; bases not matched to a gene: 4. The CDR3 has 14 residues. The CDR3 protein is CASSYRDRLQPQHF. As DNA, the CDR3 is TGTGCCAGCAGTTACCGGGACAGACTTCAGCCCCAGCATTTT.

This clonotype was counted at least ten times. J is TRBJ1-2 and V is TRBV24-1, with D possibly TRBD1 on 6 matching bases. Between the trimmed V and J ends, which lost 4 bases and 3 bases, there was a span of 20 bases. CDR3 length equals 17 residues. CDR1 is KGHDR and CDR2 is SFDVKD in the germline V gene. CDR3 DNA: TGTGCCACCAGTGACCCCAACTCGGGACAAAGGGACTATGGCTACACCTTC. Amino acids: CATSDPNSGQRDYGYTF.